This is a list of T cell receptor beta chains from one sample in a study of OX40 agonist ivuxolimab in advanced cancers. Libraries were prepared by immunoSEQ multiplex PCR; TCRdb keeps only in-frame clonotypes and omits some of them. The sample includes tens of thousands of clones, approximately 94% of them seen just once. This sample comprised CD4+ or CD8+ T cells sorted from blood, obtained in a trial of the OX40 agonist ivuxolimab. The receptors here all came from an adult with an advanced solid tumor such as melanoma, head and neck, liver or kidney cancer. CDR3s leave out the opening cysteine and the closing phenylalanine or tryptophan. Each record gives: D gene, J gene, V gene, CDR3 protein. D genes are given only for firm matches.

TRBD1	TRBJ1-2	TRBV6-5	ASSPGQHYGYT
TRBD1	TRBJ1-1	TRBV5-6	ASSSTGVGTEAF
NA	TRBJ1-1	TRBV7-6	ASTKPGGVTEAF
NA	TRBJ1-4	TRBV11-2	ASSLSATFNEKLF
TRBD2	TRBJ2-1	TRBV7-9	ASSFRTSFNEQF
TRBD2	TRBJ2-2	TRBV27	ASSWSSGSTGELF
NA	TRBJ2-2	TRBV19	ASRGTLAGTGELF
NA	TRBJ1-3	TRBV7-9	ASSSALDSGNTIY
NA	TRBJ1-2	TRBV5-1	ASSLGNYGYT
NA	TRBJ1-2	TRBV28	ASSLWLGGTNYGYT
NA	TRBJ2-7	TRBV19	ASSARGSYEQY
NA	TRBJ1-1	TRBV19	ASSFRDFNTEAF
TRBD2	TRBJ2-1	TRBV14	ASSHWIAGGSRTYNEQF
NA	TRBJ2-1	TRBV27	ASSLAGASYLYNEQF
TRBD1	TRBJ1-6	TRBV7-8	ASSLRDRGSPLH
NA	TRBJ2-2	TRBV12-1	ANIRPSGNPGELF
NA	TRBJ2-3	TRBV27	ASSPGTTSTDTQY
NA	TRBJ1-1	TRBV7-9	ASSELTEAF
TRBD1	TRBJ1-2	TRBV11-2	ASSLLDRANYGYT
TRBD1	TRBJ2-6	TRBV11-3	ASSLEGQNYTTSGANVLT
NA	TRBJ1-2	TRBV2	AGLGSGAYGNYGYT
NA	TRBJ2-3	TRBV27	ASSFQGSPDTQY
NA	TRBJ1-5	TRBV2	ASSGVHGTSRVQPQH
TRBD1	TRBJ2-7	TRBV6-5	ASRTIRGQGYEQY
NA	TRBJ1-6	TRBV6-6	ASSLTGGYNSPLH
NA	TRBJ2-7	TRBV2	ASSDMGSYEQY
NA	TRBJ1-1	TRBV6-5	ASSYEGSPNTEAF
NA	TRBJ2-3	TRBV7-9	ASDPADLSDTQY
NA	TRBJ2-5	TRBV5-1	ASSGTAGETQY
NA	TRBJ1-1	TRBV5-1	ASSLEASPNTEAF
NA	TRBJ2-7	TRBV19	ASNPLGGSLDEQY
NA	TRBJ2-5	TRBV6-5	ASSTGGQQETQY